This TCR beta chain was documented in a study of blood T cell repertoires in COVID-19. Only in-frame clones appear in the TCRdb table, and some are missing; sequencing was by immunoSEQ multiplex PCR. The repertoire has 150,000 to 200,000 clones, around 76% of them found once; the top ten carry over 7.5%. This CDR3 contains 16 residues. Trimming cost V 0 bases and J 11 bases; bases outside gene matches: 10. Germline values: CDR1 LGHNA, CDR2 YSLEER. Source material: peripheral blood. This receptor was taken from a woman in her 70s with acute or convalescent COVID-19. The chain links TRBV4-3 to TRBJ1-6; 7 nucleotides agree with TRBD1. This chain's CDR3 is CASSQDSDRARAPLHF. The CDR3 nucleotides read TGCGCCAGCAGCCAAGATAGCGACAGGGCAAGGGCACCCCTCCACTTT.